These 15 T cell receptor beta chains were sequenced from one sample in a study of blood T cells in healthy people across ages. Together with a sample-barcoded 5' primer, a J-beta primer mix was included in a second PCR lasting about 6 to 11 cycles. TCRdb reprocessed the 5' RACE reads with MiXCR, giving one entry per CDR3 protein. The data hold 550,000 to 800,000 distinct CDR3 sequences, with around 21% observed a single time. Material for sequencing was blood. The receptors were gathered from a man aged 70-80 years in good health.

The chain recombines TRBV11-2 with TRBJ2-1; 7 bases fit TRBD2. Trimming cost V 1 base and J 3 bases; bases outside gene matches: 6. The CDR3 length is 16 residues. Per the germline V gene, CDR1 is SGHAT and CDR2 is FQNNGV. The CDR3 region has the DNA TGTGCCAGCAGCTTAGGTTCTAGCGGCATCTACAATGAGCAGTTCTTC. Translating it yields CASSLGSSGIYNEQFF.

This clonotype showed up just a few times. The rearrangement joins TRBV4-3 to TRBJ2-5; 7 bases agree with TRBD2. This CDR3 is 13 amino acids long. V was pared by 1 base and J by 5 bases, with 1 base of the junction left unmatched. Germline V CDR1 and CDR2: LGHNA, YSLEER. The CDR3 region is CASSQGEGETQYF. CDR3 sequence (DNA): TGCGCCAGCAGCCAAGGGGAGGGGGAGACCCAGTACTTC.

This chain joins TRBV4-1 and TRBJ2-2; TRBD2 aligns across 9 bases. V lost 1 base to trimming and J lost 4 bases; unmatched junction nucleotides: 4. Germline V gene data show CDR1 as MGHRA and CDR2 as YSYEKL. The CDR3 totals 16 residues. In nucleotides, the CDR3 is TGCGCCAGCAGCCAAGTTAGCGGGAGAACCACCGGGGAGCTGTTTTTT. Protein: CASSQVSGRTTGELFF.

The chain recombines TRBV25-1 with TRBJ2-3, with TRBD1 matching 10 bases. Trimming removed 2 bases from V and 4 bases from J; junction bases left unmatched: 9. CDR1 and CDR2 (germline): MGHDK, SYGVNS. CDR3 size: 17 residues. The CDR3 coding sequence is TGTGCCAGCAGTGAAATGAGGACAGGGGGTCGGGCAGATACGCAGTATTTT. Translated: CASSEMRTGGRADTQYF.

The chain uses TRBV9 and TRBJ2-7; TRBD1 or TRBD2 may be the D gene (9 bases each). V was cut by 0 bases and J by 5 bases, with 24 bases left in between. Germline CDR1 is SGDLS and CDR2 is YYNGEE. CDR3 size: 18 residues. The CDR3 DNA reads TGTGCCAGCAGCGTAGAGGGGACAGGGACTAGCTTAGTCCACGAGCAGTACTTC. It yields the protein CASSVEGTGTSLVHEQYF.

A few counts support this clonotype. Written as DNA, the CDR3 is TGTGCCAGCAGCTTGGGGGCCCAACTCGGCTACACCTTC. This sequence encodes CASSLGAQLGYTF. This chain uses TRBV5-4 with TRBJ1-2; D gene unclear. Germline V lookup: CDR1 SGHNT, CDR2 YYREEE (reference sequence). Trimming left V 0 bases short and J 8 bases short, with 11 bases between. This CDR3 is 13 amino acids long.

The chain employs TRBV2 and TRBJ1-2; D gene uncertain. Germline values: CDR1 SNHLY, CDR2 FYNNEI. The CDR3 length is 14 residues. Trimming pared 4 bases from V and 1 base from J, leaving 10 bases between. In DNA form, the CDR3 reads TGTGCCAGCAGTGCGGCGGATTATAACTATGGCTACACCTTC. Translated: CASSAADYNYGYTF. Complete variable domain (other parts from reference TRBV2 and TRBJ1-2): EPEVTQTPSHQVTQMGQEVILRCVPISNHLYFYWYRQILGQKVEFLVSFYNNEISEKSEIFDDQFSVERPDGSNFTLKIRSTKLEDSAMYFCASSAADYNYGYTFGSGTRLTVV.

The rearrangement joins TRBV6-2 or TRBV6-3 to TRBJ2-5; TRBD1 might be the D (6 bases). Judging by the DNA end, TRBJ2-1 fits better; the J call may be wrong. The CDR3 totals 17 residues. Per germline, CDR1 MNHEY and CDR2 SVGEGT. This CDR3 reads CASSQLQGSVRYNEQFF. The CDR3 DNA follows: TGTGCCAGCAGTCAATTACAGGGCTCGGTTCGGTACAATGAGCAGTTCTTC.

The chain couples TRBV12-5 to TRBJ2-5; D remains unclear. CDR3 length: 12 amino acids. With 2 bases removed from V and 2 bases from J, the gap between germline ends came to 3 bases. CDR1 is LGHNT, CDR2 FRNRAP, per germline. CDR3 coding DNA: TGTGCTAGTGGTTTGACTCAAGAGACCCAGTACTTC. The encoded protein is CASGLTQETQYF. The full variable domain, its missing parts supplied by reference TRBV12-5 and TRBJ2-5, is DARVTQTPRHKVTEMGQEVTMRCQPILGHNTVFWYRQTMMQGLELLAYFRNRAPLDDSGMPKDRFSAEMPDATLATLKIQPSEPRDSAVYFCASGLTQETQYFGPGTRLLVL.

This clonotype was seen a few times. V gene TRBV20-1 combines with J gene TRBJ2-7, with D possibly being TRBD1 or TRBD2 (5 bases each). Germline-derived CDR1 and CDR2 are DFQATT and SNEGSKA (reference sequence). The length of the CDR3 is 14 residues. Trimming stripped 2 bases from V and 6 bases from J, with 17 bases between. The CDR3 is CSARPGRNFGEQYF. In nucleotides, the CDR3 is TGCAGTGCTAGACCGGGACGGAATTTCGGCGAGCAGTACTTC.

V and J are TRBV4-3 and TRBJ2-1; 7 nucleotides agree with TRBD1. Germline assignment: CDR1 LGHNA and CDR2 YSLEER. CDR3 length equals 16 residues. After removal of 1 base from V and 0 bases from J, the junction contained 3 bases not matched to a gene. CDR3 residues: CASSQAQGVSYNEQFF. CDR3 DNA: TGCGCCAGCAGCCAAGCGCAGGGGGTCTCCTACAATGAGCAGTTCTTC.

CDR3: CASSLLAGPTYEQYF. In DNA, the CDR3 is TGTGCCAGCAGCTTACTAGCGGGTCCCACCTACGAGCAGTACTTC. The rearrangement joins TRBV11-2 to TRBJ2-1; 8 nucleotides line up with TRBD2. The assigned J gene may be wrong: the sequence end matches TRBJ2-7 better. The CDR3 extends over 15 amino acids. Germline CDR1 SGHAT, CDR2 FQNNGV.

The chain uses TRBV20-1 and TRBJ2-4; 8 nucleotides line up with TRBD1. V lost 5 bases and J lost 6; bases outside the gene matches: 6. The CDR3 runs to 13 residues. Germline CDR1 and CDR2: DFQATT and SNEGSKA (reference sequence). CDR3 DNA sequence: TGCAGTGCTCCTGGACAGGGTCTAAACATTCAGTACTTC. This gives the protein CSAPGQGLNIQYF.

The chain employs TRBV7-9 and TRBJ1-2, with 9 bases matching TRBD1. The V gene's germline CDR1 is SEHNR and CDR2 FQNEAQ (reference sequence). The CDR3 runs to 18 residues. V was clipped by 5 bases and J by 2 bases; unmatched bases: 15. The CDR3 here is CASSHRGDREGKNYGYTF. The CDR3 nucleotides read TGTGCCAGCAGCCACAGGGGGGACAGGGAAGGGAAGAACTATGGCTACACCTTC.

This clonotype was detected many times. The rearrangement uses TRBV6-6 and TRBJ2-1; 11 positions agree with TRBD2. Per germline, CDR1 MNHNY and CDR2 SVGAGI (reference sequence). The CDR3 covers 17 residues. Losses at the gene ends were 0 bases for V and 4 bases for J; bases not matched to a gene: 5. The chain's CDR3 is CASSYSPTSGIYNEQFF. DNA for the CDR3: TGTGCCAGCAGTTACTCCCCGACTAGCGGGATATACAATGAGCAGTTCTTC.